The entry below describes one T cell receptor (beta chain). Its antigen is undetermined. This entry belongs to a study of Tregs in tolerant kidney transplant recipients. Here immunoSEQ multiplex PCR was the method, and the copy in TCRdb shows in-frame clones only, minus some. In the table there are some 60,000 clones, over 70% of which are singletons. Study-wide results and caveats: Findings come from small patient numbers and require larger validation. The most relevant donor-specific Treg TCRbeta repertoire apparently came from expansion with activated donor B cells. This study did not directly address biological reproducibility.

Input material: CD4+ T cells from blood. This sequence was found in a human donor in good health.

The CDR3 DNA reads TGTGCCAGCAGCCGGTTCTCGGCAGGGAACACTGAAGCTTTCTTT. This sequence encodes CASSRFSAGNTEAFF. The chain carries TRBV14 and TRBJ1-1; unclear D gene. The CDR3 has 15 amino acids. The germline V gene encodes CDR1 SGHDN and CDR2 FVKESK. V lost 4 bases, J lost 1 base, and 13 bases lay in between. The full variable domain, in which reference TRBV14 and TRBJ1-1 provide the parts outside the CDR3, is EAGVTQFPSHSVIEKGQTVTLRCDPISGHDNLYWYRRVMGKEIKFLLHFVKESKQDESGMPNNRFLAERTGGTYSTLKVQPAELEDSGVYFCASSRFSAGNTEAFFGQGTRLTVV.